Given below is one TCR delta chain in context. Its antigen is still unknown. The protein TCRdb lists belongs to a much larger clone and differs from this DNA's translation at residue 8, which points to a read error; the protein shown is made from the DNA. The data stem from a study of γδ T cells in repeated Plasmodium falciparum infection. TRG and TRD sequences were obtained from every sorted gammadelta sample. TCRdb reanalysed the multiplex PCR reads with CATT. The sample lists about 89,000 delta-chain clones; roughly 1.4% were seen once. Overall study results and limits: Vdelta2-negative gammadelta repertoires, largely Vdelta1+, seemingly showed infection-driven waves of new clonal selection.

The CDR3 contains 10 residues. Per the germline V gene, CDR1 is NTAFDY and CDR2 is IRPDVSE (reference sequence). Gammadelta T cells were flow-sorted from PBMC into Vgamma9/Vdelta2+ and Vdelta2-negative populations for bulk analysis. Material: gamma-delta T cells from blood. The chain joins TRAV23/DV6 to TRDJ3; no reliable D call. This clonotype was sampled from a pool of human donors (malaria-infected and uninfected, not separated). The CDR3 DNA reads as TGTGCAGCAAGCTCGCGACAGATTTTTTTC. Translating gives CAASSRQIFF.